Each of the 15 T cell receptor beta chains below was sequenced from the same sample in a study of blood T cell repertoires in COVID-19. The repertoire was sequenced with immunoSEQ multiplex PCR; TCRdb's copy has only in-frame clones and lacks some. The sample lists approximately 50,000 clones; roughly 90% were seen once. Material: peripheral blood. The source of these receptors is a human donor in a cohort sampled during active COVID-19.

CDR3 nucleotides: TGTGCCAGCAGTGTCGAACAGGGGATCAACTATGGCTACACCTTC. It translates to CASSVEQGINYGYTF. The V and J genes are TRBV28 and TRBJ1-2, with TRBD1 identical over 7 bases. Germline V gene data show CDR1 as MDHEN and CDR2 as SYDVKM. Unmatched junction bases numbered 8, after V lost 5 bases and J lost 2 bases. The CDR3 has 15 residues.

The rearrangement joins TRBV19 to TRBJ2-7; maybe TRBD1 (5 bases). Trimming stripped 3 bases from V and 4 bases from J, with 13 bases between. Germline CDR1 reads LNHDA; CDR2 reads SQIVND (reference sequence). The CDR3 consists of 14 residues. The CDR3 DNA reads TGTGCCAGTAGTATGGCAGGGCGGATTTACGAGCAGTACTTC. Its protein product is CASSMAGRIYEQYF.

The V call is TRBV6-5, the J call TRBJ1-1, with a tentative D call TRBD1 (5 bases). With 6 bases removed from V and 4 bases from J, the gap between germline ends came to 15 bases. The CDR3 has 14 residues. Per germline, CDR1 MNHEY and CDR2 SVGAGI. The CDR3 protein is CASRSEGRGTEAFF. The DNA of the CDR3 is TGTGCCAGCAGGAGCGAGGGGAGGGGCACTGAAGCTTTCTTT.

The chain recombines TRBV6-6 with TRBJ1-2, with D possibly being TRBD1 (6 bases). Germline CDR1 and CDR2: MNHNY and SVGAGI (reference sequence). CDR3 length equals 15 residues. V dropped 7 bases and J dropped 2 bases, with 17 bases sitting between them. The CDR3 region has the DNA TGTGCCAGCAATAACCGGGCAGGGGTAAACTATGGCTACACCTTC. Encoded protein: CASNNRAGVNYGYTF.

The rearrangement uses TRBV6-4 and TRBJ2-1; no clear D. Looked up from germline, CDR1 is MRHNA and CDR2 is SNTAGT. V was pared by 2 bases and J by 6 bases, with 8 bases between. CDR3 length: 13 amino acids. CDR3 loop: CASSDDGVNEQFF. The CDR3 DNA sequence: TGTGCCAGCAGTGACGACGGAGTCAATGAGCAGTTCTTC.

This clone was detected only once. The chain couples TRBV3-1 (or the pseudogene TRBV3-2) to TRBJ1-2; D is perhaps TRBD1 (5 bases). The CDR3 totals 13 residues. The V and J ends lost 2 bases and 4 bases respectively, with 8 bases between them. Germline CDR1 is LGHDT and CDR2 is YNNKEL (reference sequence). CDR3 DNA sequence: TGTGCCAGCAGCCAAACAGGCCCCTATGGCTACACCTTC. It specifies CASSQTGPYGYTF.

The chain recombines TRBV6-2 or TRBV6-3 with TRBJ2-2, with a weak D call TRBD2 (5 bases). V dropped 4 bases and J dropped 5 bases, with 14 bases sitting between them. Germline CDR1 reads MNHEY; CDR2 reads SVGEGT. The CDR3 is 15 residues long. The CDR3 coding sequence is TGTGCCAGCAGTTCCCCCAACACTAGGACCGGGGAGCTGTTTTTT. Protein: CASSSPNTRTGELFF.

CDR3 sequence (DNA): TGCGCCAGCAAGGCTCAGGGGGCCGTTTTGGCCCAGTACTTC. It is translated as CASKAQGAVLAQYF. The V gene is TRBV5-1, the J gene TRBJ2-5; 8 nucleotides match TRBD1. CDR1 is SGHRS and CDR2 is YFSETQ in the germline V gene. This CDR3 is 14 amino acids long. J lost 9 bases, V lost 6 bases, and 13 bases had no gene match.

This clone was recorded only once. The chain uses TRBV6-2 or TRBV6-3 and TRBJ2-2, with a weak D call TRBD2 (6 bases). Trimming stripped 5 bases from V and 1 base from J, with 14 bases between. The CDR3 contains 16 residues. Looked up from germline, CDR1 is MNHEY and CDR2 is SVGEGT. The chain's CDR3 is CASSGNPGENTGELFF. CDR3 nucleotides: TGTGCCAGCAGTGGGAATCCGGGGGAGAACACCGGGGAGCTGTTTTTT.

V gene TRBV19 combines with J gene TRBJ1-1, with 7 positions matching TRBD1. The germline gives CDR1 LNHDA, CDR2 SQIVND (reference sequence). V shed 7 bases, J shed 5 bases, and the junction held 25 bases outside the gene matches. The CDR3 sequence is 19 residues long. The CDR3 DNA follows: TGTGCCAGTACTCGGCATGGGCGACAGGGTGGGAATAAGGGTACTGAAGCTTTCTTT. Translated, it gives CASTRHGRQGGNKGTEAFF.

The rearrangement links TRBV6-2 or TRBV6-3 to TRBJ2-5, with TRBD2 as a possible D gene (6 bases). Between the trimmed V and J ends, which lost 2 bases and 3 bases, there was a span of 19 bases. CDR3 length equals 17 residues. Germline V gives CDR1 MNHEY, CDR2 SVGEGT. The CDR3 protein is CASSYPESGTGEETQYF. The CDR3 DNA reads TGTGCCAGCAGTTACCCCGAGTCCGGGACTGGGGAAGAGACCCAGTACTTC.

The CDR3 here is CASSSDSYNEQFF. Written as DNA, the CDR3 is TGTGCCAGCAGTTCGGACAGCTACAATGAGCAGTTCTTC. The chain combines TRBV6-2 or TRBV6-3 with TRBJ2-1; tentatively, D is TRBD1 (6 bases). This CDR3 comprises 13 residues. Looked up from germline, CDR1 is MNHEY and CDR2 is SVGEGT. The ends were cut back, 4 bases at V and 3 bases at J, with 7 bases in the middle.

This clone was seen once. The chain joins TRBV7-2 to TRBJ1-4; D is possibly TRBD1 (6 bases). CDR1 SGHTA and CDR2 FQGNSA come from the germline V gene. Trimming removed 5 bases at V and 8 bases at J, with 12 bases between. CDR3 length equals 13 residues. CDR3 sequence reads: CASSVDRYEKLFF. In nucleotides, the CDR3 is TGTGCCAGCAGCGTGGACAGATACGAAAAACTGTTTTTT.

This clone has a single count. The rearrangement joins TRBV29-1 to TRBJ2-3, with D perhaps matching TRBD1 (5 bases). Germline CDR1 and CDR2: SQVTM and ANQGSEA. With 5 bases removed from V and 3 bases from J, the gap between germline ends came to 18 bases. This CDR3 is built from 15 residues. In nucleotides, the CDR3 is TGCAGCGTTTGTAGTCAGGTTAAGGGGACAGATACGCAGTATTTT. This sequence encodes CSVCSQVKGTDTQYF.

The chain links TRBV30 to TRBJ1-2; D uncertain. Germline V gene lookup returns CDR1 GTSNPN and CDR2 SVGIG (reference sequence). The CDR3 contains 11 residues. Trimming took 1 base from V and 4 from J, leaving 4 bases between them. CDR3 DNA sequence: TGTGCCTGGAGTGGGCCCTATGGCTACACCTTC. Protein product: CAWSGPYGYTF. The variable domain in full, completed from reference TRBV30 and TRBJ1-2, reads SQTIHQWPATLVQPVGSPLSLECTVEGTSNPNLYWYRQAAGRGLQLLFYSVGIGQISSEVPQNLSASRPQDRQFILSSKKLLLSDSGFYLCAWSGPYGYTFGSGTRLTVV.